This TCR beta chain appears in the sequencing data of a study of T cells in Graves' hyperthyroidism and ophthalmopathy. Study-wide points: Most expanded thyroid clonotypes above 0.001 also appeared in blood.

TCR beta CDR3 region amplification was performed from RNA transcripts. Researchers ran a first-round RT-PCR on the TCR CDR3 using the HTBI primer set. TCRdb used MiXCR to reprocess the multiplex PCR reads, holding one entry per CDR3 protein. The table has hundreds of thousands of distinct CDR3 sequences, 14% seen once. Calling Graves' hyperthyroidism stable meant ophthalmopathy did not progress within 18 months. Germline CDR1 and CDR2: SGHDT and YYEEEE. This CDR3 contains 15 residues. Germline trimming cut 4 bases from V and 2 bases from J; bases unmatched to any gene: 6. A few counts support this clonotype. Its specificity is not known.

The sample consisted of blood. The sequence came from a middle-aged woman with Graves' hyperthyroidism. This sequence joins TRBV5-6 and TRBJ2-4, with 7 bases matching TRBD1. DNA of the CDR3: TGTGCCAGCAGCAATCGACAGGGTACCAAAAACATTCAGTACTTC. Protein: CASSNRQGTKNIQYF.